The clone carrying this TCR beta chain occurred a few times. Its specificity is not known. Trimming took 5 bases from V and 6 from J; bases not matched to a gene: 9. This CDR3 comprises 16 residues. The TCRbeta library incorporated unique molecular identifiers. TCRdb passed the PCR reads through MiXCR, listing each CDR3 protein once. The sample gives fewer than 250,000 distinct CDR3 sequences, about a sixth of which show up once; around 45% is in the top ten. The data stem from a study of T-cell reconstitution after alpha-beta-depleted transplantation in children. Study-wide findings and caveats: Expanded clones from the graft, numbering several hundred, reportedly supplied alpha-beta T cells about two months after transplant. From newly produced T cells came most of the T-cell counts and diversity one year after transplant.

The specimen was PBMCs, mostly from graft donor cells, collected 360 days after TCRalphabeta/CD19-depleted stem cell transplant. This clonotype was obtained from a male patient aged 2 to 9 who had a stem cell transplant for acute lymphoblastic leukemia, so the T cells may come from the graft donor. The V gene is TRBV12-3 or TRBV12-4, the J gene TRBJ2-5, with 13 bases that match TRBD2. The DNA for the CDR3 is TGTGCCAGCAGTCGGGGTGGACTAGCGGGGGAAAAGACCCAGTACTTC. It translates to CASSRGGLAGEKTQYF.